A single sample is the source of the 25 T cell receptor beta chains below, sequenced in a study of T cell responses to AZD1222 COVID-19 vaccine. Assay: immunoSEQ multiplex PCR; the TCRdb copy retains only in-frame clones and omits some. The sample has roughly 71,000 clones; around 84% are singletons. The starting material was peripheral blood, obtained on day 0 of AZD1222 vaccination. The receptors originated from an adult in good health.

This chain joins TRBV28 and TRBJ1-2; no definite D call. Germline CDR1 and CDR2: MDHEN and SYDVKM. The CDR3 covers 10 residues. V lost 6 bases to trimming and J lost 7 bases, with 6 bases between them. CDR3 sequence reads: CASSEVGYTF. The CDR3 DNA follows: TGTGCCAGCAGCGAGGTTGGCTACACCTTC.

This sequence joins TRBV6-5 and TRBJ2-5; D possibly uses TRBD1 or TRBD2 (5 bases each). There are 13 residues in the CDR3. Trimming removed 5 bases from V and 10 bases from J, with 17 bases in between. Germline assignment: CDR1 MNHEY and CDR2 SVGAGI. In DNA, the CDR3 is TGTGCCAGCAGTACCCTAGGGACCAAGAGCCAGTACTTC. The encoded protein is CASSTLGTKSQYF.

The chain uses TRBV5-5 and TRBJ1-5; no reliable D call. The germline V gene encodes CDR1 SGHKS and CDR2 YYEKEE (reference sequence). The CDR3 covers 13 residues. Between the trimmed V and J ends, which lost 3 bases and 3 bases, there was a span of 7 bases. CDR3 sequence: CASSSHPNQPQHF. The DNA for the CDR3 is TGTGCCAGCAGCTCCCACCCCAATCAGCCCCAGCATTTT. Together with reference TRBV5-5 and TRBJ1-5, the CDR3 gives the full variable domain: DAGVTQSPTHLIKTRGQQVTLRCSPISGHKSVSWYQQVLGQGPQFIFQYYEKEERGRGNFPDRFSARQFPNYSSELNVNALLLGDSALYLCASSSHPNQPQHFGDGTRLSIL.

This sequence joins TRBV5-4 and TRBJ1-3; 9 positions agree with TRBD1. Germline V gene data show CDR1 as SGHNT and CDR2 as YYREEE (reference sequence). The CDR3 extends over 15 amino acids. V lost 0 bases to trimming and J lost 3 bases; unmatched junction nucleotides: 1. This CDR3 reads CASSLDRGLGNTIYF. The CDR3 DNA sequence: TGTGCCAGCAGCTTGGACAGGGGGCTTGGAAACACCATATATTTT. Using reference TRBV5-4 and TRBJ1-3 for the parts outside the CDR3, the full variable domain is ETGVTQSPTHLIKTRGQQVTLRCSSQSGHNTVSWYQQALGQGPQFIFQYYREEENGRGNFPPRFSGLQFPNYSSELNVNALELDDSALYLCASSLDRGLGNTIYFGEGSWLTVV.

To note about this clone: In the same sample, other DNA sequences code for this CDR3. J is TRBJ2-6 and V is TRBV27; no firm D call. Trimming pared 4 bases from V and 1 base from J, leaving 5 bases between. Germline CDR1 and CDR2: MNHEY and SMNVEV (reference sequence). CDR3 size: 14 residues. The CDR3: CASSSGSGANVLTF. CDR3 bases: TGTGCCAGCAGTTCAGGATCTGGGGCCAACGTCCTGACTTTC.

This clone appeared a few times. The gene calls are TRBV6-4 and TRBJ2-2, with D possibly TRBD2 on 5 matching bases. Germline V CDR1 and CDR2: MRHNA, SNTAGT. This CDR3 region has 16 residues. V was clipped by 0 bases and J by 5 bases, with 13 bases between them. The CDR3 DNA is TGTGCCAGCAGTGACTCTGTGGGAGAGCCGACCGGGGAGCTGTTTTTT. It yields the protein CASSDSVGEPTGELFF.

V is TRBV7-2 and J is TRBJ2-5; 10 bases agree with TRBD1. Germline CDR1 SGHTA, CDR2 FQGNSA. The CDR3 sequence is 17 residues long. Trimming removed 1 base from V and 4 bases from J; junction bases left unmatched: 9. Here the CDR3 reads CASSLGLVTGGSETQYF. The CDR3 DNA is TGTGCCAGCAGCTTAGGTTTAGTGACAGGGGGCTCAGAGACCCAGTACTTC. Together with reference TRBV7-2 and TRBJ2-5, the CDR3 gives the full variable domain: GAGVSQSPSNKVTEKGKDVELRCDPISGHTALYWYRQSLGQGLEFLIYFQGNSAPDKSGLPSDRFSAERTGGSVSTLTIQRTQQEDSAVYLCASSLGLVTGGSETQYFGPGTRLLVL.

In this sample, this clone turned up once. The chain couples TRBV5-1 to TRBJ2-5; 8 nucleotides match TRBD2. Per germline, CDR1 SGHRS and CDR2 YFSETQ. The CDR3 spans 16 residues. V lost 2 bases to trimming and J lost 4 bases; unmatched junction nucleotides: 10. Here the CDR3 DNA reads TGCGCCAGCAGCTTTGTACCTAGCGGGTCGGGAGAGACCCAGTACTTC. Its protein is CASSFVPSGSGETQYF.

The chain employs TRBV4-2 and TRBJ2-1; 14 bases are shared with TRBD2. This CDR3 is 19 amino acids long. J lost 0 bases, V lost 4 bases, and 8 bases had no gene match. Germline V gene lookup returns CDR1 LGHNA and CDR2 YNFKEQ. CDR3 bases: TGTGCCAGCAGCCGATCCCGGACTAGCGGGGGGAACTCCTACAATGAGCAGTTCTTC. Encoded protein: CASSRSRTSGGNSYNEQFF.

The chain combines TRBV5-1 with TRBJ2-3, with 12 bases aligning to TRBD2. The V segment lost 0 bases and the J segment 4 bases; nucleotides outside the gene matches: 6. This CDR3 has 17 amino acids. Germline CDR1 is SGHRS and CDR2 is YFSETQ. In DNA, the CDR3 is TGCGCCAGCAGCTTGGAGCCTAGCGGGGGGGCCTCAGATACGCAGTATTTT. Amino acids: CASSLEPSGGASDTQYF.

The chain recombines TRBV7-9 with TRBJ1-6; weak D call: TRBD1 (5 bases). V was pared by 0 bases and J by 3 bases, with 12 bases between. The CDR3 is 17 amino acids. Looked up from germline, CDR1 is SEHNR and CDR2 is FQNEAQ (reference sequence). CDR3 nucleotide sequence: TGTGCCAGCAGCTTAGCGATGCAGGGACGCTATAATTCACCCCTCCACTTT. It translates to CASSLAMQGRYNSPLHF.

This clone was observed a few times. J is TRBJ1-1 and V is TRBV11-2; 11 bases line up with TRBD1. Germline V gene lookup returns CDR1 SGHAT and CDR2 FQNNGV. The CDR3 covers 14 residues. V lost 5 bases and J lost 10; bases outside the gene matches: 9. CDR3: CASSTRTGGVSAFF. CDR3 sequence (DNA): TGTGCCAGCAGCACGCGGACAGGGGGCGTCTCAGCTTTCTTT. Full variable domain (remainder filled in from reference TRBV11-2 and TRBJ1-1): EAGVAQSPRYKIIEKRQSVAFWCNPISGHATLYWYQQILGQGPKLLIQFQNNGVVDDSQLPKDRFSAERLKGVDSTLKIQPAKLEDSAVYLCASSTRTGGVSAFFGQGTRLTVV.

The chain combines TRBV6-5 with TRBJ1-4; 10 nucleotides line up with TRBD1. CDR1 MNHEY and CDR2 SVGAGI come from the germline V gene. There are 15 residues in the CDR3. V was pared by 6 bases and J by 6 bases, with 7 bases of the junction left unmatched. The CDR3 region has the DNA TGTGCCAGCAGACCCTCCGGGACAGGGGATGAAAAACTGTTTTTT. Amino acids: CASRPSGTGDEKLFF.

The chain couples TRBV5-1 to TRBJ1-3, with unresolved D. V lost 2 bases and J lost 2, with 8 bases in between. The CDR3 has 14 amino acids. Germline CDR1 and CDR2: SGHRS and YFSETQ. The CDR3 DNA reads TGCGCCAGCAGCTTATTGGGGACTGGAAACACCATATATTTT. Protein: CASSLLGTGNTIYF.

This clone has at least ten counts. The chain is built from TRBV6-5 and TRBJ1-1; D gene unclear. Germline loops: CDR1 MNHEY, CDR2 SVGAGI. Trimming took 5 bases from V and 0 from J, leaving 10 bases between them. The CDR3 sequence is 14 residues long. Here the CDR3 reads CASSKRSMNTEAFF. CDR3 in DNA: TGTGCCAGCAGTAAACGGAGCATGAACACTGAAGCTTTCTTT.

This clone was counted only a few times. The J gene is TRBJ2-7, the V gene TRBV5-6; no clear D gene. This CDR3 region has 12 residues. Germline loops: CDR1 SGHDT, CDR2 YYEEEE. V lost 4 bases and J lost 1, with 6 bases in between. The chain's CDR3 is CASSDGSYEQYF. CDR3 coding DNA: TGTGCCAGCAGCGATGGGTCCTACGAGCAGTACTTC.

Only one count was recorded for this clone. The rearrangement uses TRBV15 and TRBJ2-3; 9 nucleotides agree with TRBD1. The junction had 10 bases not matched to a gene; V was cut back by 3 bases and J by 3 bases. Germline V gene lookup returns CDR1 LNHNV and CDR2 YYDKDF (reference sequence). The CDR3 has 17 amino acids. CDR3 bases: TGTGCCACCAGCAGGGCGCTTTCAGGGACAGGGACAGATACGCAGTATTTT. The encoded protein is CATSRALSGTGTDTQYF.

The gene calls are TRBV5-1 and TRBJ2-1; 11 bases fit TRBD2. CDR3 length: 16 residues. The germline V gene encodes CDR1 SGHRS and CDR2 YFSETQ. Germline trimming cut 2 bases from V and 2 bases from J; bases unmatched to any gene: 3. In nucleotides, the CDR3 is TGCGCCAGCAGCTTCTCGACTAGCGGGGCCTACAATGAGCAGTTCTTC. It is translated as CASSFSTSGAYNEQFF.

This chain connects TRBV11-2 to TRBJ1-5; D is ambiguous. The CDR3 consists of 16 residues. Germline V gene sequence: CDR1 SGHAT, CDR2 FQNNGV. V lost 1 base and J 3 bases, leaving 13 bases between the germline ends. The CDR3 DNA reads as TGTGCCAGCAGCTTAGGCGTTACAGCAACCAATCAGCCCCAGCATTTT. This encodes CASSLGVTATNQPQHF.

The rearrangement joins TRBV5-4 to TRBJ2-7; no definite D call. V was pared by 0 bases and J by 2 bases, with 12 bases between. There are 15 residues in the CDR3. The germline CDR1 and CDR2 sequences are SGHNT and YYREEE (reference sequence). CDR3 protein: CASSLDGPRTYEQYF. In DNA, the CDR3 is TGTGCCAGCAGCTTGGACGGGCCCCGGACCTACGAGCAGTACTTC. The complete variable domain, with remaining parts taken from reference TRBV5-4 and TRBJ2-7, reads ETGVTQSPTHLIKTRGQQVTLRCSSQSGHNTVSWYQQALGQGPQFIFQYYREEENGRGNFPPRFSGLQFPNYSSELNVNALELDDSALYLCASSLDGPRTYEQYFGPGTRLTVT.

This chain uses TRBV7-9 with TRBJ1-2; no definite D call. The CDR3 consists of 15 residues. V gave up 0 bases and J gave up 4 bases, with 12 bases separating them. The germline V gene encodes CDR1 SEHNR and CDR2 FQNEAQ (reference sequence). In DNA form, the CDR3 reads TGTGCCAGCAGCTTAGCGGGGATGATAGGCTATGGCTACACCTTC. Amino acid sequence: CASSLAGMIGYGYTF.

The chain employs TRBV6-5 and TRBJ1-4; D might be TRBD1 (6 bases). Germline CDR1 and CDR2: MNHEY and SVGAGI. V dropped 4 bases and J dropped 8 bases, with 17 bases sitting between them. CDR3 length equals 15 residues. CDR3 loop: CASSFTGQIGEKLFF. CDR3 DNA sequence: TGTGCCAGCAGTTTTACGGGACAAATAGGGGAAAAACTGTTTTTT.

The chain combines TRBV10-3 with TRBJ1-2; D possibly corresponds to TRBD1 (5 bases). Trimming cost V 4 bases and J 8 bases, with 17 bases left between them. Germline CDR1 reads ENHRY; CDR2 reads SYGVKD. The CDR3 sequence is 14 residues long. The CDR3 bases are TGTGCCATCAGTGTGCGGCAGGGCCAGGAAGGCTACACCTTC. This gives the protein CAISVRQGQEGYTF.

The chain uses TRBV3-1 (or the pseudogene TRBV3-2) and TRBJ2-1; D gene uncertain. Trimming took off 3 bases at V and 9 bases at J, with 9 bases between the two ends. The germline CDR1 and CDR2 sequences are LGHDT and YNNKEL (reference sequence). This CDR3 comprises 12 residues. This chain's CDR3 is CASSQGPGEQFF. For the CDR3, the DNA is TGTGCCAGCAGCCAGGGTCCGGGTGAGCAGTTCTTC.

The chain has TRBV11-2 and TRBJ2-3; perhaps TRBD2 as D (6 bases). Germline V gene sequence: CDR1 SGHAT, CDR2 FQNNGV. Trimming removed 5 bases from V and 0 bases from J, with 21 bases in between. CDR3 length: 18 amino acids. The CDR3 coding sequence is TGTGCCAGCAGCGCCCGGGGAGGCAGCCAAACCAGCACAGATACGCAGTATTTT. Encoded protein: CASSARGGSQTSTDTQYF.